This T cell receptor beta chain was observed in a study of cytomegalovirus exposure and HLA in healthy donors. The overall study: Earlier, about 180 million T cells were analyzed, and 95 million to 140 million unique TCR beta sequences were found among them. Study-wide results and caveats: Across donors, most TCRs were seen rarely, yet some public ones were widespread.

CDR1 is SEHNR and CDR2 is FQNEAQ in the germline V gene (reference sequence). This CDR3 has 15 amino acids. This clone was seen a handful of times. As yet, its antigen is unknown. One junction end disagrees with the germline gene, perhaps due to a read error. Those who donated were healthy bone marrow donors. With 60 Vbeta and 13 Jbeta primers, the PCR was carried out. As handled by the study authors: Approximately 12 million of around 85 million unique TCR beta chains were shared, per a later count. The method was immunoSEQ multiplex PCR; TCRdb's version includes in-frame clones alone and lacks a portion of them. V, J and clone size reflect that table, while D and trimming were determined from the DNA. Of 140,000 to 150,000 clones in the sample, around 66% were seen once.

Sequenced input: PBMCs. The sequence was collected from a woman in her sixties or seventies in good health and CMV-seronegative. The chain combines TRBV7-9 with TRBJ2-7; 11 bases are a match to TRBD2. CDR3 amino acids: CSSSLGSGGARPQYF. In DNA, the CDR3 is TGTTCCAGCAGCTTAGGTAGCGGGGGGGCTCGTCCCCAGTACTTC.